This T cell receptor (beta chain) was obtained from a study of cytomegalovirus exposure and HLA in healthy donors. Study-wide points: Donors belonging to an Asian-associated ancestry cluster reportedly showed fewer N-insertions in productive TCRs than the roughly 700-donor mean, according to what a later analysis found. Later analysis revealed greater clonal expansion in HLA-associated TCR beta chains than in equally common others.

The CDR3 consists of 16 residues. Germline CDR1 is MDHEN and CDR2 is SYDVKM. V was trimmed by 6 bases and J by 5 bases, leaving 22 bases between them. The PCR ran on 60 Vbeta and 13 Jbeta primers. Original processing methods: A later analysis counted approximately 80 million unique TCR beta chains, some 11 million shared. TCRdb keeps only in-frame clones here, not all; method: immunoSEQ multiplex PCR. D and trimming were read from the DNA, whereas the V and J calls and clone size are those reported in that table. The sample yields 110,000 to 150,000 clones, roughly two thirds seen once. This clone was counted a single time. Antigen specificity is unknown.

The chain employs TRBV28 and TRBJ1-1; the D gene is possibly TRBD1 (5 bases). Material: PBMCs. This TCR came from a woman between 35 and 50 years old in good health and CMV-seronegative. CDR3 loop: CASSHRRGFRWTEAFF. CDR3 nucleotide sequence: TGTGCCAGCAGCCACCGACGGGGGTTTAGGTGGACTGAAGCTTTCTTT.